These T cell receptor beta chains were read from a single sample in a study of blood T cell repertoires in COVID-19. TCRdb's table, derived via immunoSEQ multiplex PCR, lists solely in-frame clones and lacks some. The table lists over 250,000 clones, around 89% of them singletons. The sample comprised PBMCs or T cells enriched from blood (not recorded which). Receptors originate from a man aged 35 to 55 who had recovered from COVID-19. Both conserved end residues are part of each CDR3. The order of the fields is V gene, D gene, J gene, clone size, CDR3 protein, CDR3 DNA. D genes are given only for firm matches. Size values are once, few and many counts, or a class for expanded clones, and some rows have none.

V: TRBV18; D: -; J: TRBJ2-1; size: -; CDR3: CASSPQNDYNEQFF; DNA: TGTGCCAGCTCACCCCAGAACGATTACAATGAGCAGTTCTTC
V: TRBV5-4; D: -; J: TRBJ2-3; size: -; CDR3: CASSFGLSDTQYF; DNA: TGTGCCAGCAGCTTCGGACTGTCAGATACGCAGTATTTT
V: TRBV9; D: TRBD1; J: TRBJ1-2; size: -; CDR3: CASSHAGGFGYTF; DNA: TGTGCCAGCAGCCATGCAGGGGGCTTTGGCTACACCTTC
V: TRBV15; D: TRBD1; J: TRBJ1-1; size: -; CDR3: CATSRQGSTAEAFF; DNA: TGTGCCACCAGCCGACAGGGTAGTACCGCTGAAGCTTTCTTT
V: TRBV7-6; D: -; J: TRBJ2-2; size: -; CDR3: CASSLNQGNTGELFF; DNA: TGTGCCAGCAGCTTAAACCAGGGGAACACCGGGGAGCTGTTTTTT
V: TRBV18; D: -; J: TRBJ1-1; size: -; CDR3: CASSPLRSLMNTEAFF; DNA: TGTGCCAGCTCACCACTACGCAGTCTCATGAACACTGAAGCTTTCTTT
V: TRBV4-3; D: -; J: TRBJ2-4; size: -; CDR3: CASSQDRQGLAKNIQYF; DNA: TGCGCCAGCAGCCAAGATCGGCAGGGACTAGCCAAAAACATTCAGTACTTC
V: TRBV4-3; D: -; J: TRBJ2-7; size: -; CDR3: CASSQDGGGEQYF; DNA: TGCGCCAGCAGCCAAGATGGGGGAGGCGAGCAGTACTTC
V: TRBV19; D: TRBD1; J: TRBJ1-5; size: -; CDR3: CAVRGTGYHQPQHF; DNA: TGTGCAGTTAGAGGGACAGGGTACCATCAGCCCCAGCATTTT
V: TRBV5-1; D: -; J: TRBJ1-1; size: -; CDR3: CASSPAGDTEAFF; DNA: TGCGCCAGCAGCCCGGCGGGGGACACTGAAGCTTTCTTT
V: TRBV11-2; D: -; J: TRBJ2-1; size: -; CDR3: CASRRSDELYNEQFF; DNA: TGTGCCAGCAGGCGCTCCGATGAGTTATACAATGAGCAGTTCTTC
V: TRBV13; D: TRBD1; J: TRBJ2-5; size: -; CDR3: CARGGCGQGATGRRGRHETQYF; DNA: TGTGCCAGAGGGGGTTGCGGACAGGGGGCCACCGGACGTCGCGGGAGGCATGAGACCCAGTACTTC
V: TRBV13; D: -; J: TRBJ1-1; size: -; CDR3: CASSLVPNGVSEAFF; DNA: TGTGCCAGCAGCTTAGTGCCTAATGGTGTCTCTGAAGCTTTCTTT
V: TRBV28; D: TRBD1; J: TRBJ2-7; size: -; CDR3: CASSLQGSSSYEQYF; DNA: TGTGCCAGCAGTCTACAGGGGTCGAGCTCCTACGAGCAGTACTTC
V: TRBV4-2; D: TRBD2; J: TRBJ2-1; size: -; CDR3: CASSQVSSGNNEQFF; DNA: TGTGCCAGCAGCCAAGTGTCTAGCGGAAACAATGAGCAGTTCTTC
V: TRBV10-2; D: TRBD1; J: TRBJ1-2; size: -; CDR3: CASSGGQGSYGYTF; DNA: TGCGCCAGCAGTGGGGGACAGGGATCCTATGGCTACACCTTC
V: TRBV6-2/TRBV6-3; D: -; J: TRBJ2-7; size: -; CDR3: CASSYSYTTYEQYF; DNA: TGTGCCAGCAGTTACTCTTACACTACCTACGAGCAGTACTTC
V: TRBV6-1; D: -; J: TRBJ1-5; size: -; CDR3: CASSQQAGNQPQHF; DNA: TGTGCCAGCAGTCAACAGGCGGGCAATCAGCCCCAGCATTTT
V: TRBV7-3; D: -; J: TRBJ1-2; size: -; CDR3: CASSPSGGRGYGYTF; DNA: TGTGCCAGCAGCCCTAGCGGGGGGCGAGGCTATGGCTACACCTTC
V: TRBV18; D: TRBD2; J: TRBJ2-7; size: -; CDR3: CASSPREGVSPAGEAEQYF; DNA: TGTGCCAGCTCACCACGGGAAGGGGTGTCGCCAGCGGGAGAGGCCGAGCAGTACTTC
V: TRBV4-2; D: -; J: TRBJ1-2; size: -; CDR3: CASSQDLARPFGYGYTF; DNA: TGTGCCAGCAGCCAAGATTTAGCCAGACCTTTCGGCTATGGCTACACCTTC
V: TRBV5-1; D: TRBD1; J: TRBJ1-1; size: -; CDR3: CASSLQGDLLVTEAFF; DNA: TGCGCCAGCAGCTTGCAGGGGGACCTCTTAGTTACTGAAGCTTTCTTT
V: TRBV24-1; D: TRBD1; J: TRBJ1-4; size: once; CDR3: CATSDRGQGTSNEKLFF; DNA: TGTGCCACCAGTGACCGGGGACAGGGGACGTCTAATGAAAAACTGTTTTTT
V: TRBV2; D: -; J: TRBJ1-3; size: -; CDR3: CASSPGHMRGNTIYF; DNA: TGTGCCAGCAGCCCGGGACATATGAGGGGAAACACCATATATTTT
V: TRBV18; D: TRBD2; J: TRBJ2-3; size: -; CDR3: CASSIAGARITDTQYF; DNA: TGTGCCAGCTCAATCGCGGGAGCACGGATCACAGATACGCAGTATTTT
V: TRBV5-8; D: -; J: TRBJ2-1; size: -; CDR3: CASSWGQPRDNEQFF; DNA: TGTGCCAGCAGCTGGGGACAACCCAGGGACAATGAGCAGTTCTTC
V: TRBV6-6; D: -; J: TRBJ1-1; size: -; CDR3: CASSTGTNTEAFF; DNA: TGTGCCAGCAGTACAGGGACGAACACTGAAGCTTTCTTT
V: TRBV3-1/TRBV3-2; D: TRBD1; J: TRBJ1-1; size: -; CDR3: CASSLGTGLGTEAFF; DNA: TGTGCCAGCAGCCTAGGGACAGGGTTGGGCACTGAAGCTTTCTTT
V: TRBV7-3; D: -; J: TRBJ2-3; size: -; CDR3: CASSSAGHSTDTQYF; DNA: TGTGCCAGCAGCTCGGCGGGTCATAGCACAGATACGCAGTATTTT
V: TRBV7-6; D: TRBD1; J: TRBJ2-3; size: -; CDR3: CASSLWDSSFGTDTQYF; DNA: TGTGCCAGCAGCCTTTGGGACAGCAGCTTTGGCACAGATACGCAGTATTTT
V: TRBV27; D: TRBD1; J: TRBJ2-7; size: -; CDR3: CASSLGYRGADEQYF; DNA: TGTGCCAGCAGTTTAGGGTACAGGGGGGCGGACGAGCAGTACTTC
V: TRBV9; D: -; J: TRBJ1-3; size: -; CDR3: CASGELSLSSSGNTIYF; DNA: TGTGCCAGCGGCGAACTCTCCCTTTCGTCTTCTGGAAACACCATATATTTT
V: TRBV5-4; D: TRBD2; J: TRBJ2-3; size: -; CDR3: CASSLLAGYPTDTQYF; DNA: TGTGCCAGCAGCTTACTAGCGGGGTATCCCACAGATACGCAGTATTTT
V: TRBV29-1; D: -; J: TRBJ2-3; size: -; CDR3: CSVEGWGEKDTQYF; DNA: TGCAGCGTTGAAGGGTGGGGGGAAAAGGATACGCAGTATTTT
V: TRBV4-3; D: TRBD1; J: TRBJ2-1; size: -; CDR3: CASSATGGLYNEQFF; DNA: TGCGCCAGCAGCGCAACAGGGGGTCTCTACAATGAGCAGTTCTTC
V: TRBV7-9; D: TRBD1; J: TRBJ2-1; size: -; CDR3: CASSFDSGQRNNEQFF; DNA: TGTGCCAGCAGCTTTGATTCGGGACAGAGAAACAATGAGCAGTTCTTC
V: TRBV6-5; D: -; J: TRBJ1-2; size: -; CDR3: CASSLRGNYGYTF; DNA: TGTGCCAGCAGCCTCCGGGGGAACTATGGCTACACCTTC
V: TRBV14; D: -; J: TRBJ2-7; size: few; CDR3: CASSQAGIPYEQYF; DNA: TGTGCCAGCAGCCAAGCGGGGATCCCCTACGAGCAGTACTTC
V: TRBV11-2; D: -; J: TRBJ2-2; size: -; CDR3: CASKNRVGELFF; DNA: TGTGCCAGCAAGAACAGGGTCGGGGAGCTGTTTTTT
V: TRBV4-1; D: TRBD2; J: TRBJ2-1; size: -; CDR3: CASSRRGIGGGTYNEQFF; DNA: TGCGCCAGCAGCCGGCGGGGGATAGGCGGCGGCACCTACAATGAGCAGTTCTTC
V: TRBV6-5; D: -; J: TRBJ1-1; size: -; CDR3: CASSYSSGLVNTEAFF; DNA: TGTGCCAGCAGTTACTCGTCAGGGCTAGTGAACACTGAAGCTTTCTTT
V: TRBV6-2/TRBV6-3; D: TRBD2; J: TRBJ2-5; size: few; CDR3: CASSYPGLADFEETQYF; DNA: TGTGCCAGCAGTTACCCCGGACTAGCGGACTTTGAGGAGACCCAGTACTTC
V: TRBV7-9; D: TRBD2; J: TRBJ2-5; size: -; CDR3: CASSLGLAGGYQETQYF; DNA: TGTGCCAGCAGCTTAGGCTTAGCGGGCGGGTACCAAGAGACCCAGTACTTC
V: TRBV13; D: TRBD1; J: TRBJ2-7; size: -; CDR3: CASSYQQGARYEQYF; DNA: TGTGCCAGCAGCTACCAACAGGGGGCAAGGTACGAGCAGTACTTC
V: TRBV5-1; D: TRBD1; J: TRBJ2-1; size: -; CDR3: CASSDIRQGAYNEQFF; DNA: TGCGCCAGCAGCGACATTAGACAGGGGGCATACAATGAGCAGTTCTTC
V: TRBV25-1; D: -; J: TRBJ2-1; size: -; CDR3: CASSEFGSGDNEQFF; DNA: TGTGCCAGCAGTGAATTTGGTTCGGGGGACAATGAGCAGTTCTTC
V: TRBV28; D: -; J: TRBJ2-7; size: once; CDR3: CASSSYWGGEPKYF; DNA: TGTGCCAGCAGCTCCTACTGGGGCGGAGAACCAAAGTACTTC
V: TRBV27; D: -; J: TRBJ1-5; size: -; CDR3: CASRNRDNWPQHF; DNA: TGTGCCAGCAGGAACCGGGACAATTGGCCCCAGCATTTT